This T cell receptor (beta chain) appears in the sequencing data of a study of cytomegalovirus exposure and HLA in healthy donors. The study's findings and limits: The authors considered a cluster of highly shared sequence variants likely to be a sequencing artifact. TCR beta V segments were, for the most part, productive about 87% or about 30% of the time in an earlier analysis.

It was with 60 Vbeta and 13 Jbeta primers that the PCR ran. TCRdb's copy holds only in-frame clones and misses some; the assay was immunoSEQ multiplex PCR. The sample consists of roughly 150,000 clones, about 80% of them appearing once. In germline, CDR1 is MDHEN, CDR2 SYDVKM. This CDR3 has 14 amino acids. The ends lost 6 bases at V and 2 bases at J; junction bases unmatched: 4. Concerning this clone itself: Its antigen is not identified.

The sample consisted of PBMCs. This chain links TRBV28 with TRBJ2-3; TRBD2 aligns across 8 bases. The TCR sequence derives from a man between 25 and 39 years old in good health and CMV-seronegative. CDR3 sequence (DNA): TGTGCCAGCAGAAGCGGGAGTCCCACAGATACGCAGTATTTT. Translated, it gives CASRSGSPTDTQYF.